Below are 11 T cell receptor beta chains sequenced from a single sample in a study of T cell clonality in common variable immunodeficiency. The table came from immunoSEQ multiplex PCR; TCRdb's copy has only in-frame clones and leaves some out. The sample shows fewer than 30,000 clones, none of them appearing just once. No antigen has been assigned to these receptors. Whole-study results and caveats: Common variable immunodeficiency TCR beta sequences reportedly had fewer deletions and N-nucleotide insertions.

Input material: peripheral blood mononuclear cells. These receptors all stem from a human donor with common variable immunodeficiency.

Comment on this clone: The CDR3 extends 3 residues past the end of the read, so its final part is completed from the germline J gene. This chain connects TRBV19 to TRBJ2-1, with 9 positions matching TRBD2. CDR1 and CDR2 (germline): LNHDA, SQIVND (reference sequence). J gave up 0 bases and V 3 bases, and 3 bases lay outside the gene matches. There are 16 residues in the CDR3. Incomplete CDR3 DNA: TGTGCCAGTAGTATCCCTAGCGGGGCCTCCTACAATGAG. Residues: CASSIPSGASYNE. The whole CDR3 sequence is CASSIPSGASYNEQFF.

This clone was picked up a small number of times. The sequence runs out 3 residues before the end of the CDR3; the remainder is reconstructed from the germline J gene. The rearrangement uses TRBV5-6 and TRBJ1-1; the D gene is possibly TRBD1 (5 bases). The CDR3 is made up of 13 amino acids. Germline CDR1 reads SGHDT; CDR2 reads YYEEEE. CDR3 DNA, as far as it was read: TGTGCCAGCAGCTTGGCCAGGGAGGTGGGG. Protein product: CASSLAREVG. The whole CDR3 sequence is CASSLAREVGAFF.

This clone was recorded at least ten times. The read halts 3 residues ahead of the CDR3 end, with the missing end drawn from the germline J gene. V is TRBV20-1 and J is TRBJ1-6; D might be TRBD1 (5 bases). Trimming removed 4 bases at V and 10 bases at J, with 17 bases between. The CDR3 loop spans 14 amino acids. Germline CDR1 DFQATT, CDR2 SNEGSKA (reference sequence). CDR3 DNA, as far as it was read: TGCAGTGCTAAAGGCAGGGAAGTCAGATCACCC. This gives the protein CSAKGREVRSP. Given in full, the CDR3 is CSAKGREVRSPLHF.

Turning to this clone: Sequencing ends 3 residues short of the CDR3 end; the germline J gene provides the rest. This rearrangement joins TRBV6-1 to TRBJ2-3; 8 nucleotides align to TRBD1. The length of the CDR3 is 14 residues. Germline values: CDR1 MNHNS, CDR2 SASEGT. V gave up 4 bases and J gave up 4 bases; unmatched junction bases: 4. The CDR3 here is CASSVDRGADTQYF. CDR3 DNA, as far as it was read: TGTGCCAGCAGTGTCGACAGGGGCGCAGATACG.

This clone was counted ten times or more. The read terminates 3 residues ahead of where the CDR3 ends, so the germline J gene completes it. The chain uses TRBV7-6 and TRBJ2-7; TRBD1 is a possible D gene (6 bases). This CDR3 has 15 residues. The V end was cut by 1 base, the J end by 5 bases, with 15 bases between. Germline lookup yields CDR1 SGHVS and CDR2 FNYEAQ. Incomplete CDR3 DNA: TGTGCCAGCAGCTTAGATCAGGGGATCAGCGACGAG. Translating it yields CASSLDQGISDE. The whole CDR3 sequence is CASSLDQGISDEQYF.

This clone has ten or more counts. Sequencing ends 3 residues short of the CDR3 end; the germline J gene provides the rest. The J gene is TRBJ2-5, the V gene TRBV5-4; the D gene is possibly TRBD1 (6 bases). The CDR3 spans 13 residues. Germline V gene sequence: CDR1 SGHNT, CDR2 YYREEE (reference sequence). The V gene lost 5 bases and the J gene lost 5 bases, with 13 bases spanning the gap. The CDR3 bases that were read are TGTGCCAGCAGATTCAGGGGTGTTGAGACC. Translated, it gives CASRFRGVET. The CDR3 as a whole reads CASRFRGVETQYF.

This clone showed up just a few times. The chain's CDR3 is CASSINRRVLVNTGELFF. The CDR3 bases that were read are TGTGCCAGTAGTATCAACCGCAGGGTTCTGGTCAACACCGGGGAG. V is TRBV19 and J is TRBJ2-2; a weak D match, TRBD1 (5 bases). The read falls 3 residues short of the CDR3 end, and the missing part is taken from the germline J gene. The CDR3 has 18 amino acids. In germline, CDR1 is LNHDA, CDR2 SQIVND (reference sequence). Trimming took off 3 bases at V and 2 bases at J, with 19 bases between the two ends.

This clone was seen ten or more times. This CDR3 is CASSLRPSGRPNNEQFF. The sequenced part of the CDR3 DNA is TGTGCCAGCAGTTTGCGGCCTAGCGGGAGACCCAACAATGAG. The rearrangement links TRBV28 to TRBJ2-1; 10 bases are a match to TRBD2. The observed sequence ends 3 residues before the CDR3 terminus, with the missing tail filled in from the germline J gene. This CDR3 contains 17 residues. With V trimmed by 3 bases and J by 5 bases, 10 bases remained unmatched. The germline CDR1 and CDR2 sequences are MDHEN and SYDVKM.

This clone was found many times. The CDR3 bases that were read are TGTGCCAGCAGCTTTGCCGGACAGGTCTACGAG. It translates to CASSFAGQVYE. The whole CDR3 sequence reads CASSFAGQVYEQYF. V is TRBV7-9 and J is TRBJ2-7, with 7 bases that match TRBD1. The CDR3 extends 3 residues past the end of the read, so its final part is completed from the germline J gene. V gave up 3 bases and J gave up 3 bases; unmatched junction bases: 5. Germline V lookup: CDR1 SEHNR, CDR2 FQNEAQ (reference sequence). There are 14 residues in the CDR3.

This clone was observed a few times. The read terminates 3 residues ahead of where the CDR3 ends, so the germline J gene completes it. The V and J genes are TRBV19 and TRBJ1-5, with 7 bases identical to TRBD1. This CDR3 region has 16 residues. Per the germline V gene, CDR1 is LNHDA and CDR2 is SQIVND (reference sequence). With 3 bases clipped from V and 0 bases from J, the junction kept 5 bases outside the gene matches. CDR3 amino acids: CASSIRTGHSNQPQHF. CDR3 DNA (partial): TGTGCCAGTAGTATTAGGACAGGTCATAGCAATCAGCCC.

This clone has at least ten counts. Coverage ceases 3 residues before the CDR3 finishes, and the germline J gene fills in the end. V is TRBV20-1 and J is TRBJ1-2; 7 nucleotides line up with TRBD1. The trim removed 6 bases at V and 4 bases at J, leaving 11 bases unmatched. This CDR3 has 14 residues. Germline loops: CDR1 DFQATT, CDR2 SNEGSKA (reference sequence). The CDR3: CSARKEGGPYGYTF. The covered CDR3 bases are TGCAGTGCCCGCAAAGAAGGGGGCCCCTATGGC.